A selection of T cell receptor beta chains follows, all from one sample in a study of blood T cell repertoires in COVID-19. The method was immunoSEQ multiplex PCR; TCRdb's version includes in-frame clones alone and lacks a portion of them. Among more than 75,000 clones listed, around 88% were seen once. Sequenced: peripheral blood. These TCRs come from a woman in her seventies with acute or convalescent COVID-19. Each CDR3 is given with its conserved first and last residue. A D gene is named only where the DNA matches it firmly. Size values are once, few and many counts, or a class for expanded clones, and some rows have none.

clone_size: NA
d_call: TRBD2
j_call: TRBJ2-1
v_call: TRBV6-1
cdr3_aa: CASSEMPSGTYNEQFF
cdr3_nt: TGTGCCAGCAGTGAAATGCCTAGCGGGACGTACAATGAGCAGTTCTTC

clone_size: NA
d_call: NA
j_call: TRBJ1-2
v_call: TRBV9
cdr3_aa: CASSVEGLGGWDGYTF
cdr3_nt: TGTGCCAGCAGCGTAGAAGGTTTGGGAGGGTGGGATGGCTACACCTTC

clone_size: NA
d_call: TRBD2
j_call: TRBJ2-7
v_call: TRBV6-2/TRBV6-3
cdr3_aa: CASSQARSGGAYSDEQYF
cdr3_nt: TGTGCCAGCAGCCAAGCCAGAAGCGGGGGGGCGTATAGCGACGAGCAGTACTTC

clone_size: NA
d_call: NA
j_call: TRBJ1-5
v_call: TRBV24-1
cdr3_aa: CATSDSGPEQPQHF
cdr3_nt: TGTGCCACCAGTGATTCGGGTCCCGAACAGCCCCAGCATTTT

clone_size: NA
d_call: NA
j_call: TRBJ2-7
v_call: TRBV7-9
cdr3_aa: CASSLRTYEQYF
cdr3_nt: TGTGCCAGCAGCTTGAGGACCTACGAGCAGTACTTC

clone_size: NA
d_call: NA
j_call: TRBJ2-7
v_call: TRBV7-9
cdr3_aa: CASSKRDRSYEQYF
cdr3_nt: TGTGCCAGCAGCAAGCGGGACAGGTCCTACGAGCAGTACTTC

clone_size: NA
d_call: TRBD1
j_call: TRBJ1-2
v_call: TRBV6-4
cdr3_aa: CASSVYSGGTGNYGYTF
cdr3_nt: TGTGCCAGCAGTGTTTATAGTGGGGGGACAGGTAACTATGGCTACACCTTC

clone_size: once
d_call: TRBD2
j_call: TRBJ2-7
v_call: TRBV7-8
cdr3_aa: CASSLALAGLYEQYF
cdr3_nt: TGTGCCAGCAGCTTAGCGCTAGCGGGGTTATACGAGCAGTACTTC

clone_size: NA
d_call: NA
j_call: TRBJ2-1
v_call: TRBV7-2
cdr3_aa: CASSLWTMGRGEQFF
cdr3_nt: TGTGCCAGCAGCTTATGGACTATGGGAAGGGGTGAGCAGTTCTTC

clone_size: NA
d_call: TRBD1
j_call: TRBJ1-1
v_call: TRBV18
cdr3_aa: CASSGTGGVYTEAFF
cdr3_nt: TGTGCCAGCTCGGGGACAGGGGGCGTTTACACTGAAGCTTTCTTT